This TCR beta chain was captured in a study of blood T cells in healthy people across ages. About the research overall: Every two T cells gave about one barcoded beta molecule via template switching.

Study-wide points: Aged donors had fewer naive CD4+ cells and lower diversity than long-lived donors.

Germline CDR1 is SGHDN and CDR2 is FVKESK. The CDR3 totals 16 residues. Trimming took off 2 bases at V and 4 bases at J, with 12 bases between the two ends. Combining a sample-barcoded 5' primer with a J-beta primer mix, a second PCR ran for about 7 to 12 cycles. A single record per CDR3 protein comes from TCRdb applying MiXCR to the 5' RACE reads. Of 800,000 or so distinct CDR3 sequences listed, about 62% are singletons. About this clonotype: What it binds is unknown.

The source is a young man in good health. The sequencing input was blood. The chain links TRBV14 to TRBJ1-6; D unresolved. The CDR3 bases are TGTGCCAGCAGCCAATTGCCGGGCCCATATAATTCACCCCTCCACTTT. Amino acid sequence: CASSQLPGPYNSPLHF.